A selection of T cell receptor beta chains follows, all from one sample in a study of OX40 agonist ivuxolimab in advanced cancers. Clones were sequenced by immunoSEQ multiplex PCR, and TCRdb holds only the in-frame ones, with some missing. The table includes some 69,000 clones, nearly 90% detected once. Sequencing used CD4+ or CD8+ T cells sorted from blood, obtained in a trial of the OX40 agonist ivuxolimab. These receptors were collected from an adult with an advanced solid tumor such as melanoma, head and neck, liver or kidney cancer. CDR3s include the opening cysteine and the closing phenylalanine or tryptophan. Fields, in order: clone size, V gene, J gene, D gene, CDR3 protein, CDR3 DNA. A D gene is named only where the DNA matches it firmly. The size entry is marked missing in some rows and otherwise reads once, few, many or a size class.

>-|TRBV7-3|TRBJ2-3|TRBD2
CASSPPTGLAGGGGTDTQYF
TGTGCCAGCAGCCCTCCAACGGGACTAGCGGGAGGTGGGGGCACAGATACGCAGTATTTT
>-|TRBV15|TRBJ1-2|-
CATSRDSGVGGYTF
TGTGCCACCAGCAGAGATTCTGGGGTTGGAGGCTACACCTTC
>-|TRBV5-1|TRBJ2-2|TRBD1
CASSLGTGRTGELFF
TGCGCCAGCAGCTTGGGGACAGGGCGGACCGGGGAGCTGTTTTTT
>-|TRBV28|TRBJ2-7|TRBD1
CASRTTTGQGYEQYF
TGTGCCAGCAGGACCACGACGGGACAGGGCTACGAGCAGTACTTC
>-|TRBV14|TRBJ1-3|TRBD1
CASSPGQASTIYF
TGTGCCAGCAGCCCGGGACAGGCAAGCACCATATATTTT
>-|TRBV5-6|TRBJ2-3|-
CASSLSLAGIADTQYF
TGTGCCAGCAGCTTGAGTCTTGCGGGGATAGCGGATACGCAGTATTTT
>-|TRBV7-9|TRBJ1-1|TRBD1
CASSLQGALTEAFF
TGTGCCAGCAGCTTACAGGGGGCGCTCACTGAAGCTTTCTTT
>-|TRBV9|TRBJ1-1|-
CASSVNKDTEAFF
TGTGCCAGCAGCGTAAATAAGGACACTGAAGCTTTCTTT
>-|TRBV28|TRBJ2-7|-
CASSLEEGEFEQYF
TGTGCCAGCAGTTTGGAGGAGGGAGAGTTCGAGCAGTACTTC
>-|TRBV28|TRBJ2-3|-
CASSPGADTDTQYF
TGTGCCAGCAGTCCAGGAGCGGACACAGATACGCAGTATTTT
>-|TRBV10-3|TRBJ2-3|TRBD2
CAIGDGLASTDTQYF
TGTGCCATCGGAGATGGACTAGCGAGCACAGATACGCAGTATTTT
>-|TRBV28|TRBJ1-6|-
CASSLTASLHF
TGTGCCAGCAGTTTAACGGCTTCTCTCCACTTT
>few|TRBV9|TRBJ1-3|-
CASSPAGWGDTIYF
TGTGCCAGCAGCCCCGCGGGGTGGGGAGATACCATATATTTT
>medium-sized|TRBV2|TRBJ2-1|TRBD2
CASSRDYHNEQFF
TGTGCCAGCAGTCGGGACTATCACAATGAGCAGTTCTTC
>-|TRBV7-2|TRBJ2-6|-
CASSFGGSRTNVLTF
TGTGCCAGCAGCTTTGGAGGGAGTCGGACCAACGTCCTGACTTTC
>-|TRBV7-9|TRBJ2-3|TRBD2
CATAGGPTDTQYF
TGTGCCACGGCGGGAGGGCCCACAGATACGCAGTATTTT
>-|TRBV4-2|TRBJ1-1|-
CASSPRGGRAEAFF
TGTGCCAGCAGCCCTCGAGGAGGGAGGGCTGAAGCTTTCTTT
>-|TRBV27|TRBJ1-5|-
CASSSLGGSNQPQHF
TGTGCCAGCAGTTCCCTCGGGGGTTCTAACCAGCCCCAGCATTTT
>-|TRBV4-2|TRBJ2-1|TRBD2
CASSQGASGRRDNEQFF
TGTGCCAGCAGCCAGGGTGCTAGCGGGAGGCGGGACAATGAGCAGTTCTTC
>-|TRBV5-4|TRBJ1-3|TRBD1
CASSRGTGGHSTGNTIYF
TGTGCCAGCAGCCGCGGGACAGGGGGTCACTCGACTGGAAACACCATATATTTT
>-|TRBV5-1|TRBJ2-3|-
CATRGTPLSTDTQYF
TGCGCCACCCGGGGGACACCCCTAAGCACAGATACGCAGTATTTT
>-|TRBV6-4|TRBJ2-2|-
CASSADSSGGELFF
TGTGCCAGCAGCGCCGACAGTTCGGGCGGGGAGCTGTTTTTT
>-|TRBV4-3|TRBJ2-7|-
CASSQAEHSYEQYF
TGCGCCAGCAGCCAAGCGGAGCACTCCTACGAGCAGTACTTC
>-|TRBV21-1|TRBJ2-7|-
CASSASGQGPSYEQYF
TGTGCCAGCAGCGCGTCGGGACAGGGGCCCTCCTACGAGCAGTACTTC
>-|TRBV30|TRBJ1-1|-
CACSERGTEAFF
TGTGCCTGCTCAGAAAGAGGAACTGAAGCTTTCTTT
>-|TRBV7-3|TRBJ2-2|-
CASSPGGGPELFF
TGTGCCAGCAGCCCCGGAGGAGGCCCGGAGCTGTTTTTT
>-|TRBV5-1|TRBJ2-7|TRBD1
CASSLAGQYYEQYF
TGCGCCAGCAGCTTGGCGGGACAGTACTACGAGCAGTACTTC
>few|TRBV25-1|TRBJ1-1|-
CASSESGQGRIEAFF
TGTGCCAGCAGTGAATCGGGTCAGGGAAGGATTGAAGCTTTCTTT
>-|TRBV15|TRBJ2-3|-
CATKLAALPDTQYF
TGTGCCACCAAACTAGCTGCCCTCCCAGATACGCAGTATTTT
>once|TRBV7-2|TRBJ2-7|TRBD1
CASSLAGQGYEQYF
TGTGCCAGCAGCTTAGCGGGACAGGGCTACGAGCAGTACTTC
>-|TRBV10-3|TRBJ1-4|-
CAISDQRLNEKLFF
TGTGCCATCAGCGACCAGAGACTTAATGAAAAACTGTTTTTT
>-|TRBV19|TRBJ2-2|TRBD1
CASRGTGGIGELFF
TGTGCCAGTAGAGGAACAGGGGGCATCGGGGAGCTGTTTTTT
>-|TRBV5-6|TRBJ1-4|TRBD1
CASSFGQGGSPPEKLFF
TGTGCCAGCAGCTTCGGACAGGGTGGAAGTCCTCCTGAAAAACTGTTTTTT
>-|TRBV27|TRBJ2-5|TRBD1
CASRRTGSQETQYF
TGTGCCAGCCGACGGACAGGCTCCCAAGAGACCCAGTACTTC
>once|TRBV5-8|TRBJ2-6|-
CASSSGTYTSGANVLTF
TGTGCCAGCAGCTCCGGGACATACACCTCTGGGGCCAACGTCCTGACTTTC
>once|TRBV19|TRBJ2-5|TRBD1
CASTGTVQETQYF
TGTGCCAGTACCGGGACAGTACAAGAGACCCAGTACTTC
>few|TRBV2|TRBJ1-2|-
CASSPTGDDGYTF
TGTGCCAGCAGTCCGACAGGAGATGATGGCTACACCTTC
>-|TRBV14|TRBJ2-1|-
CASSQQRVEPRFF
TGTGCCAGCAGCCAACAGCGGGTGGAGCCGCGCTTCTTC
>-|TRBV11-1|TRBJ1-5|TRBD1
CASSPQGNSNQPQHF
TGTGCCAGCAGCCCACAGGGGAATAGCAATCAGCCCCAGCATTTT
>-|TRBV7-6|TRBJ2-5|TRBD2
CASSLGPSSGGQETQYF
TGTGCCAGCAGCTTAGGCCCTAGTAGCGGGGGACAAGAGACCCAGTACTTC
>-|TRBV10-1|TRBJ2-7|TRBD1
CASTGGSSYEQYF
TGCGCCAGCACAGGGGGCAGCTCCTACGAGCAGTACTTC
>-|TRBV7-2|TRBJ2-2|TRBD1
CASSLGATGRVSTGELFF
TGTGCCAGCAGCTTAGGGGCGACAGGGCGGGTAAGTACCGGGGAGCTGTTTTTT
>-|TRBV2|TRBJ2-5|TRBD2
CASKPFASGIQETQYF
TGTGCCAGCAAACCCTTTGCCAGCGGGATACAAGAGACCCAGTACTTC
>-|TRBV18|TRBJ1-1|-
CASSPRENTEAFF
TGTGCCAGCTCACCACGGGAGAACACTGAAGCTTTCTTT
>-|TRBV11-3|TRBJ2-2|TRBD1
CASSPGTGGSGELFF
TGTGCCAGCAGCCCCGGGACAGGGGGCTCCGGGGAGCTGTTTTTT
>-|TRBV5-1|TRBJ2-7|-
CASSLEAGTAYEQYF
TGCGCCAGCAGCTTGGAGGCAGGGACCGCCTACGAGCAGTACTTC
>few|TRBV6-1|TRBJ2-3|TRBD2
CASSILAGRTDTQYF
TGTGCCAGCAGTATACTAGCGGGGCGCACAGATACGCAGTATTTT
>-|TRBV5-4|TRBJ2-4|TRBD2
CASKNGTSGRGKNIQYF
TGTGCCAGCAAGAACGGGACTAGCGGGAGGGGCAAAAACATTCAGTACTTC
>-|TRBV5-6|TRBJ2-1|TRBD2
CASRRTSGTNNNEQFF
TGTGCCAGCAGAAGGACTAGCGGGACTAACAACAATGAGCAGTTCTTC
>-|TRBV6-4|TRBJ2-7|-
CASPYEQYF
TGTGCCAGCCCCTACGAGCAGTACTTC
>-|TRBV18|TRBJ1-1|TRBD1
CASSPDRVWTEAFF
TGTGCCAGCTCGCCGGACAGGGTTTGGACTGAAGCTTTCTTT
>few|TRBV18|TRBJ2-1|TRBD2
CASSTGLAGGDEQFF
TGTGCCAGCTCAACGGGACTAGCGGGAGGGGATGAGCAGTTCTTC
>-|TRBV7-9|TRBJ1-2|-
CASSTIGIHGYTF
TGTGCCAGCAGCACGATCGGGATTCATGGCTACACCTTC